A single sample gave rise to the 9 T cell receptor beta chains below, sequenced in a study of T cell responses to AZD1222 COVID-19 vaccine. TCRdb keeps only in-frame clones here, not all; method: immunoSEQ multiplex PCR. The table has approximately 110,000 clones, more than 80% seen once. The material sequenced was peripheral blood, taken 28 days after the second AZD1222 dose. Source of these receptors: an adult who received the AZD1222 COVID-19 vaccine.

The sample holds one count of this clone. V is TRBV9 and J is TRBJ2-7; D is undetermined. CDR1 SGDLS and CDR2 YYNGEE come from the germline V gene. V was clipped by 0 bases and J by 3 bases, with 13 bases between them. The CDR3 covers 15 residues. CDR3 DNA: TGTGCCAGCAGCGTAGGAGCGCGAGAGGTCTACGAGCAGTACTTC. Protein sequence: CASSVGAREVYEQYF.

J is TRBJ2-1 and V is TRBV11-2; 12 bases line up with TRBD2. V lost 4 bases and J lost 2; bases outside the gene matches: 3. CDR1 and CDR2 from the germline V gene are SGHAT and FQNNGV. CDR3 length equals 16 residues. The CDR3 bases are TGTGCCAGCAGCTCCCGGACTAGCGGGGCCTACAATGAGCAGTTCTTC. Encoded protein: CASSSRTSGAYNEQFF.

The rearrangement uses TRBV12-3 or TRBV12-4 and TRBJ2-1; no clear D. This CDR3 has 13 residues. Trimming took 6 bases from V and 2 from J, leaving 8 bases between them. The CDR3: CASSITTYNEQFF. The CDR3 DNA reads TGTGCCAGCAGCATAACTACCTACAATGAGCAGTTCTTC.

The V gene is TRBV12-3 or TRBV12-4, the J gene TRBJ1-1, with unresolved D. Deletions cut 2 bases from V and 1 base from J, with 5 bases between. The CDR3 has 13 amino acids. The CDR3 reads CASSLMGNTEAFF. The CDR3 DNA reads TGTGCCAGCAGTTTAATGGGGAACACTGAAGCTTTCTTT.

The rearrangement links TRBV5-1 to TRBJ2-5; D call uncertain. Trimming left V 0 bases short and J 3 bases short, with 12 bases between. The germline CDR1 and CDR2 sequences are SGHRS and YFSETQ. CDR3 length equals 15 residues. CDR3: CASSLVPDKEETQYF. CDR3 DNA: TGCGCCAGCAGCTTGGTGCCTGATAAGGAAGAGACCCAGTACTTC.

The chain links TRBV2 to TRBJ2-7; 7 nucleotides match TRBD2. V shed 8 bases and J 2 bases; nucleotides not matched to a gene: 3. Per germline, CDR1 SNHLY and CDR2 FYNNEI. The CDR3 has 12 amino acids. CDR3 loop: CASRSGAYEQYF. The CDR3, as DNA: TGTGCCAGCCGCAGCGGGGCCTACGAGCAGTACTTC.

CDR3 loop: CASSYSTGQLYEQYF. CDR3 DNA sequence: TGTGCCAGCAGTTACTCCACGGGACAACTCTACGAGCAGTACTTC. The chain recombines TRBV6-5 with TRBJ2-7; the D gene is possibly TRBD1 (6 bases). Trimming pared 0 bases from V and 3 bases from J, leaving 12 bases between. The CDR3 is 15 amino acids. Looked up from germline, CDR1 is MNHEY and CDR2 is SVGAGI.

The rearrangement links TRBV4-1 to TRBJ1-6; 7 bases are a match to TRBD1. Germline CDR1 reads MGHRA; CDR2 reads YSYEKL. This CDR3 region has 16 residues. J was trimmed by 6 bases and V by 4 bases; bases with no gene match: 9. CDR3 protein: CASSLDRVGGNSPLHF. The CDR3 DNA reads TGCGCCAGCAGCCTAGACAGGGTTGGTGGTAATTCACCCCTCCACTTT.

The V and J genes are TRBV30 and TRBJ1-1; D gene uncertain. The germline V gene has CDR1 GTSNPN and CDR2 SVGIG (reference sequence). The CDR3 is 14 amino acids. Trimming removed 0 bases from V and 7 bases from J, with 15 bases in between. DNA for the CDR3: TGTGCCTGGAGTGTTGTAGGTTTAGGCGGTGAAGCTTTCTTT. Translating gives CAWSVVGLGGEAFF.